One and the same sample provided the 23 T cell receptor beta chains below, sequenced in a study of CD8 T cells in ankylosing spondylitis. TCRdb reanalysed the 5' RACE reads using MiXCR and keeps one entry per CDR3 protein. Of about 270,000 distinct CDR3 sequences listed, over 30% are singletons. The sample taken for sequencing was blood, either unsorted or a sorted T cell fraction (not recorded which). These receptors were taken from a male donor with ankylosing spondylitis or in good health (not recorded which).

This clonotype was found a few times. The chain is built from TRBV20-1 and TRBJ1-5, with D maybe TRBD1 (6 bases). Trimming removed 0 bases at V and 2 bases at J, with 17 bases between. From germline, CDR1 is DFQATT and CDR2 SNEGSKA (reference sequence). This CDR3 is 17 amino acids long. The CDR3 DNA is TGCAGTGCTAGAGATCTTCGGGGGCAAAGAGGCAATCAGCCCCAGCATTTT. Protein: CSARDLRGQRGNQPQHF.

The chain combines TRBV7-9 with TRBJ2-5; D call uncertain. Per germline, CDR1 SEHNR and CDR2 FQNEAQ (reference sequence). The CDR3 totals 15 residues. V was cut by 3 bases and J by 1 base, with 12 bases left in between. The CDR3 DNA sequence: TGTGCCAGCAGCTTTTCCCCGGCCTTCCAAGAGACCCAGTACTTC. Encoded protein: CASSFSPAFQETQYF.

The chain is built from TRBV12-3 or TRBV12-4 and TRBJ2-1; 7 bases align to TRBD2. This CDR3 contains 15 residues. V was pared by 7 bases and J by 3 bases, with 9 bases of the junction left unmatched. The CDR3 here is CASNPPSGVYNEQFF. The DNA for the CDR3 is TGTGCCAGCAACCCTCCCAGCGGGGTCTACAATGAGCAGTTCTTC.

This clonotype showed up just a few times. The V call is TRBV4-1, the J call TRBJ2-5; D remains ambiguous. V lost 1 base, J lost 2 bases, and 11 bases lay in between. Looked up from germline, CDR1 is MGHRA and CDR2 is YSYEKL. The CDR3 spans 15 residues. CDR3: CASSQASLIQETQYF. Here the CDR3 DNA reads TGCGCCAGCAGCCAAGCGTCCCTTATACAAGAGACCCAGTACTTC.

This clonotype has more than one count but fewer than ten. The rearrangement joins TRBV4-1 to TRBJ1-1, with D tentatively TRBD1 (5 bases). The germline V gene has CDR1 MGHRA and CDR2 YSYEKL. This CDR3 contains 13 residues. Deletions cut 2 bases from V and 8 bases from J, with 12 bases between. The CDR3 here is CASSQSGLKEAFF. The CDR3 region has the DNA TGCGCCAGCAGCCAATCAGGGTTAAAGGAAGCTTTCTTT.

This clonotype has a handful of counts. The V call is TRBV15, the J call TRBJ2-1, with 11 bases aligning to TRBD2. Germline CDR1 LNHNV, CDR2 YYDKDF (reference sequence). J lost 8 bases, V lost 1 base, and 7 bases had no gene match. The CDR3 consists of 16 residues. The CDR3, as DNA: TGTGCCACCAGCAGAGCGGGGCTAGCGGGGGGACATGAGCAGTTCTTC. Translated, it gives CATSRAGLAGGHEQFF.

The chain uses TRBV10-3 and TRBJ2-1, with 9 bases matching TRBD1. CDR1 ENHRY and CDR2 SYGVKD come from the germline V gene. The CDR3 runs 15 residues. V was clipped by 5 bases and J by 3 bases; unmatched bases: 5. The CDR3 DNA sequence: TGTGCCATCAGTCCCGGGACAGGGATCTACAATGAGCAGTTCTTC. As protein: CAISPGTGIYNEQFF.

This clonotype turned up a few times. The chain employs TRBV20-1 and TRBJ1-2, with D uncertain. The CDR3 has 12 amino acids. V was shortened by 6 bases and J by 4 bases, with 12 bases between the two germline ends. CDR1 DFQATT and CDR2 SNEGSKA come from the germline V gene (reference sequence). The CDR3 protein is CSATQSGYGYTF. CDR3 sequence (DNA): TGCAGTGCCACACAGTCGGGCTATGGCTACACCTTC.

This clonotype showed up just a few times. This chain uses TRBV12-3 or TRBV12-4 with TRBJ2-3; 11 positions agree with TRBD2. The CDR3 sequence is 17 residues long. V was pared by 5 bases and J by 5 bases, with 12 bases of the junction left unmatched. CDR3 amino acids: CASSDGLAGGIGDTQYF. CDR3 sequence (DNA): TGTGCCAGCAGTGATGGGCTAGCGGGGGGTATTGGAGATACGCAGTATTTT.

V usage is TRBV7-3 and J usage is TRBJ2-1, with 11 bases aligning to TRBD2. With 4 bases clipped from V and 14 bases from J, the junction kept 7 bases outside the gene matches. This CDR3 has 13 amino acids. Germline V gene sequence: CDR1 SGHTA, CDR2 FQGTGA. The CDR3 region is CASSWLAGGRKFF. The CDR3 DNA reads as TGTGCCAGCAGCTGGCTAGCGGGGGGCAGGAAGTTCTTC.

The chain carries TRBV12-3 or TRBV12-4 and TRBJ2-7, with D possibly matching TRBD2 (7 bases). The CDR3 is 14 amino acids. V gave up 4 bases and J gave up 8 bases, with 18 bases separating them. The CDR3 sequence: CASSSAGADGKQYF. The CDR3 region has the DNA TGTGCCAGCAGTTCCGCGGGGGCGGACGGCAAGCAGTACTTC.

This clonotype was picked up a small number of times. V usage is TRBV12-3 or TRBV12-4 and J usage is TRBJ2-1; maybe TRBD2 (5 bases). The CDR3 totals 13 residues. Trimming pared 5 bases from V and 3 bases from J, leaving 8 bases between. CDR3 amino acids: CASSPRGYNEQFF. Written as DNA, the CDR3 is TGTGCCAGCAGTCCCCGGGGCTACAATGAGCAGTTCTTC.

The chain recombines TRBV9 with TRBJ1-3, with a weak D call TRBD1 (6 bases). V shed 2 bases and J shed 4 bases, with 13 bases lying between them. Germline values: CDR1 SGDLS, CDR2 YYNGEE. The CDR3 is 15 amino acids. CDR3 sequence (DNA): TGTGCCAGCAGCGTCACCGGGACAACCGGAAACACCATATATTTT. As protein: CASSVTGTTGNTIYF.

J is TRBJ2-7 and V is TRBV6-1; D may correspond to TRBD1 or TRBD2 (7 bases each). Trimming removed 6 bases at V and 3 bases at J, with 24 bases between. The CDR3 runs 17 residues. The germline V gene has CDR1 MNHNS and CDR2 SASEGT. CDR3 bases: TGTGCCAGCAGCCAGGGGGGGGGGCAGTTTTTACTCTACGAGCAGTACTTC. This translates into CASSQGGGQFLLYEQYF.

The rearrangement uses TRBV7-8 and TRBJ1-2; D is possibly TRBD1 (6 bases). Germline V CDR1 and CDR2: SGHVS, FQNEAQ. The V end was cut by 5 bases, the J end by 3 bases, with 13 bases between. This CDR3 has 14 residues. The CDR3 reads CASSEYREDYGYTF. In DNA form, the CDR3 reads TGTGCCAGCAGCGAATACAGGGAAGACTATGGCTACACCTTC.

Many counts were recorded for this clonotype. The chain joins TRBV12-3 or TRBV12-4 to TRBJ2-2, with D unresolved. The CDR3 loop spans 18 amino acids. Trimming took off 1 base at V and 0 bases at J, with 15 bases between the two ends. Written as DNA, the CDR3 is TGTGCCAGCAGTTTAGATCCCCCTGGGCAGACGAACACCGGGGAGCTGTTTTTT. The encoded protein is CASSLDPPGQTNTGELFF.

The V and J genes are TRBV11-2 and TRBJ2-1; D gene uncertain. This CDR3 has 15 residues. CDR1 and CDR2 from the germline V gene are SGHAT and FQNNGV. V lost 0 bases and J 3 bases, leaving 9 bases between the germline ends. Here the CDR3 reads CASSLDSTVYNEQFF. The CDR3 DNA reads as TGTGCCAGCAGCTTAGATAGTACAGTCTACAATGAGCAGTTCTTC. Together with reference TRBV11-2 and TRBJ2-1, the CDR3 gives the full variable domain: EAGVAQSPRYKIIEKRQSVAFWCNPISGHATLYWYQQILGQGPKLLIQFQNNGVVDDSQLPKDRFSAERLKGVDSTLKIQPAKLEDSAVYLCASSLDSTVYNEQFFGPGTRLTVL.

This clonotype was seen only a few times. The chain uses TRBV4-1 and TRBJ2-7; weak D call: TRBD2 (6 bases). The germline CDR1 and CDR2 sequences are MGHRA and YSYEKL. CDR3 size: 14 residues. V dropped 0 bases and J dropped 4 bases, with 10 bases sitting between them. CDR3 DNA: TGCGCCAGCAGCCAAGAGGGGGGTCGTTACGAGCAGTACTTC. This gives the protein CASSQEGGRYEQYF.

There are a few counts of this clonotype. The rearrangement links TRBV12-3 or TRBV12-4 to TRBJ2-2; weak D call: TRBD2 (5 bases). The CDR3 consists of 14 residues. Trimming cost V 4 bases and J 5 bases, with 11 bases left between them. The CDR3, as DNA: TGTGCCAGCAGTTCCGTGCGCGGGACCGGGGAGCTGTTTTTT. Amino acids: CASSSVRGTGELFF.

This clonotype was observed a few times. The chain combines TRBV12-3 or TRBV12-4 with TRBJ2-2; D not certain. The V gene lost 6 bases and the J gene lost 8 bases, with 7 bases spanning the gap. The CDR3 is 11 residues long. The CDR3, as DNA: TGTGCCAGCAGAACTATGGGGGAGCTGTTTTTT. Translation gives CASRTMGELFF.

This clonotype has a handful of counts. V gene TRBV6-1 combines with J gene TRBJ1-1; D may be TRBD1 (6 bases). Trimming removed 7 bases at V and 5 bases at J, with 14 bases between. CDR3 length equals 13 residues. In germline, CDR1 is MNHNS, CDR2 SASEGT. The CDR3 spells CASTATRGTEAFF. The CDR3 DNA is TGTGCCAGCACCGCCACCAGGGGAACTGAAGCTTTCTTT.

The CDR3 here is CASSLGDSTNYGYTF. Here the CDR3 DNA reads TGTGCCAGCAGCTTGGGGGACAGCACTAACTATGGCTACACCTTC. This chain links TRBV5-6 with TRBJ1-2; 7 bases are a match to TRBD1. Germline V CDR1 and CDR2: SGHDT, YYEEEE. The junction had 2 bases not matched to a gene; V was cut back by 0 bases and J by 0 bases. This CDR3 has 15 residues.

The gene calls are TRBV9 and TRBJ2-7, with D uncertain. CDR1 and CDR2 from the germline V gene are SGDLS and YYNGEE. Trimming cost V 0 bases and J 3 bases, with 7 bases left between them. CDR3 length: 13 residues. The CDR3 loop reads CASSVGINYEQYF. In DNA form, the CDR3 reads TGTGCCAGCAGCGTAGGGATAAACTACGAGCAGTACTTC.